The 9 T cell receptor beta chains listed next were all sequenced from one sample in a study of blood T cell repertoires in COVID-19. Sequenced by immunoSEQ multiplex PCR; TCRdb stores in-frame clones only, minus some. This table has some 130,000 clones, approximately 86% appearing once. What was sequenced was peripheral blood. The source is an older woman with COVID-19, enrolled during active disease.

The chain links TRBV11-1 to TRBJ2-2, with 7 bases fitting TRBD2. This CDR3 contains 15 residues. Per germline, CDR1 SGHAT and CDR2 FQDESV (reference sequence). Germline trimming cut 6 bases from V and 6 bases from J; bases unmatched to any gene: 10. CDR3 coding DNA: TGTGCCAGCAGGTTCGGACTAGGCGAAGCCGGGGAGCTGTTTTTT. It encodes CASRFGLGEAGELFF. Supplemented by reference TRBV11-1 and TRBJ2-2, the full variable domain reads EAEVAQSPRYKITEKSQAVAFWCDPISGHATLYWYRQILGQGPELLVQFQDESVVDDSQLPKDRFSAERLKGVDSTLKIQPAELGDSAMYLCASRFGLGEAGELFFGEGSRLTVL.

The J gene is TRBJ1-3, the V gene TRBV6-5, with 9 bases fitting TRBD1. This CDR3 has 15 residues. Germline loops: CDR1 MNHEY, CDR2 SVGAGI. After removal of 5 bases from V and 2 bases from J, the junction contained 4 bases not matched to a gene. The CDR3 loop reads CASSQDRGPGNTIYF. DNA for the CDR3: TGTGCCAGCAGTCAGGACAGGGGACCTGGAAACACCATATATTTT.

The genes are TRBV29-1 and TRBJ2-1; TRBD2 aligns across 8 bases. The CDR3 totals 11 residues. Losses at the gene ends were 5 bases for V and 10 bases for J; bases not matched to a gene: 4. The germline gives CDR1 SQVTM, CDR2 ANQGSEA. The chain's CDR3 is CSVRGGDEQFF. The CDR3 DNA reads TGCAGCGTTCGGGGGGGGGACGAGCAGTTCTTC.

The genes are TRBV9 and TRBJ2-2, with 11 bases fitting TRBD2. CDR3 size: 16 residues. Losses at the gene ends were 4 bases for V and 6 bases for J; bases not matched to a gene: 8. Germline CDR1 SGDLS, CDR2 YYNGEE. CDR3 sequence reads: CASSFQTSGEAGELFF. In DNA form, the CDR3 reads TGTGCCAGCAGCTTTCAGACTAGCGGGGAAGCCGGGGAGCTGTTTTTT.

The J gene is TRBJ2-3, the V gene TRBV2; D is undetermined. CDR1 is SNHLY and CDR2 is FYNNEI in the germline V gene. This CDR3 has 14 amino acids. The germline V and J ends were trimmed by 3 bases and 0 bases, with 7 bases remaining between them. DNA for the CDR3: TGTGCCAGCAGTGACGTCACAAGCACAGATACGCAGTATTTT. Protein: CASSDVTSTDTQYF.

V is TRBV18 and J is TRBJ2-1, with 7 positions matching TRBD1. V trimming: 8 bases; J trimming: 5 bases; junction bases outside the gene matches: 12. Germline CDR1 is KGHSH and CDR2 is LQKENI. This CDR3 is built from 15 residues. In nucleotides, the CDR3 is TGTGCCAGCACCGGACAGGAGCAGCGACACAATGAGCAGTTCTTC. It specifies CASTGQEQRHNEQFF.

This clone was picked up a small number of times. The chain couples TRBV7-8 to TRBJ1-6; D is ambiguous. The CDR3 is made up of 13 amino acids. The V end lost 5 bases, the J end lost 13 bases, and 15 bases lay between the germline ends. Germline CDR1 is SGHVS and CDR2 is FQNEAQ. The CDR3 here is CASSQAAGVPLHF. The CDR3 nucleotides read TGTGCCAGCAGCCAGGCGGCGGGAGTCCCCCTCCACTTT.

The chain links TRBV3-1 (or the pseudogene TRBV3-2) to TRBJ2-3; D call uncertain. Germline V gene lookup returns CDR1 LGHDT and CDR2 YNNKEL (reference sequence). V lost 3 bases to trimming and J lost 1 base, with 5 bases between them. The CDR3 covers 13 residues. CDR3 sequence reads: CASSQRGTDTQYF. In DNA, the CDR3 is TGTGCCAGCAGCCAGCGAGGCACAGATACGCAGTATTTT.

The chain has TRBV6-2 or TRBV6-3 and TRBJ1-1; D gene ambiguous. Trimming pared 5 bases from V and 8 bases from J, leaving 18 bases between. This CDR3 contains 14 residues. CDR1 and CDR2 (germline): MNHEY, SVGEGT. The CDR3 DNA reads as TGTGCCAGCAGTCAGCGGTCGGGAGAACCCGAAGCTTTCTTT. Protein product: CASSQRSGEPEAFF.